These T cell receptor beta chains were read from a single sample in a study of blood T cell repertoires in COVID-19. Some clones are missing from TCRdb's copy, which holds only in-frame ones; the method was immunoSEQ multiplex PCR. This table has 250,000 to 300,000 clones, over 85% appearing once. Material for sequencing was PBMCs or T cells enriched from blood (not recorded which). The receptors here all came from a woman in her sixties who had recovered from COVID-19. CDR3s include the opening cysteine and the closing phenylalanine or tryptophan. The D gene is left open where the match is weak. A row's size may be missing; if present it is once, few, many or a size class.

D	size	J	V	DNA	CDR3
.	once	TRBJ2-7	TRBV2	TGTGCCAGCAGTGAAGGGGTAGCGGTCTCCTACGAGCAGTACTTC	CASSEGVAVSYEQYF
TRBD1	.	TRBJ1-6	TRBV2	TGTGCCAGCAGTCCGTGGGACAGGGCTAATTCACCCCTCCACTTT	CASSPWDRANSPLHF
.	once	TRBJ2-7	TRBV6-5	TGTGCCAGCATGGGGAGAGGTCCCTCCTACGAGCAGTACTTC	CASMGRGPSYEQYF
.	.	TRBJ2-1	TRBV28	TGTGCCAGCAGTTTCTCCGTGGGCCGTTACAATGAGCAGTTCTTC	CASSFSVGRYNEQFF
.	few	TRBJ2-1	TRBV4-1	TGCGCCAGCAGCCGCAATCTGGGGGCTAGCGGCGATAATGAGCAGTTCTTC	CASSRNLGASGDNEQFF
TRBD1	few	TRBJ2-7	TRBV27	TGTGCCAGCAGAAGGGACAGGGGAACTCTCGAGCAGTACTTC	CASRRDRGTLEQYF
.	.	TRBJ1-5	TRBV11-2	TGTGCCAGCAGCTTCAAAAATCTCTCAAATGGGGGGAATCAGCCCCAGCATTTT	CASSFKNLSNGGNQPQHF
TRBD1	.	TRBJ1-1	TRBV24-1	TGTGCCACCAGTGATCCCGGGACAGGGAGCACTGAAGCTTTCTTT	CATSDPGTGSTEAFF
TRBD2	.	TRBJ2-7	TRBV5-1	TGCGCCAGCAGCTGGGGACAAACAGCGGGAGTCGGCGGCGAGCAGTACTTC	CASSWGQTAGVGGEQYF
.	.	TRBJ1-5	TRBV24-1	TGTGCCACCAGTGGCGGTAGGGAGGAGCCCCAGCATTTT	CATSGGREEPQHF
.	.	TRBJ1-1	TRBV10-2	TGCGCCAGCAGTGAATCACAGGGGAACACTGAAGCTTTCTTT	CASSESQGNTEAFF
.	.	TRBJ2-1	TRBV7-2	TGTGCCAGCAGCTTTCAGAAGCGTTCGGAGCAGTTCTTC	CASSFQKRSEQFF
TRBD1	.	TRBJ1-5	TRBV28	TGTGCCAGCAGACCCCCGACAGGGGGGGATCAGCCCCAGCATTTT	CASRPPTGGDQPQHF
.	.	TRBJ2-7	TRBV12-5	TGTGCTAGTGGTTTGGTTTCCTCGTACGAGCAGTACTTC	CASGLVSSYEQYF
.	.	TRBJ2-7	TRBV30	TGTGCCTGGAGTTTCGCACAGGGTCTCGAGCAGTACTTC	CAWSFAQGLEQYF
.	.	TRBJ1-6	TRBV28	TGTGCCAGCAGTTTAGGAGGGGTTGTGAATTCACCCCTCCACTTT	CASSLGGVVNSPLHF
TRBD1	many	TRBJ1-1	TRBV5-1	TGCGCCAGCAGCTTGATGGGGGACAGGTTGAACACTGAAGCTTTCTTT	CASSLMGDRLNTEAFF
.	.	TRBJ2-7	TRBV30	TGTGCCTGGGGTTACAGCTCCTACGAGCAGTACTTC	CAWGYSSYEQYF
.	.	TRBJ2-2	TRBV9	TGTGCCAGCAGCGTAGTACCGCGGGGCACCGGGGAGCTGTTTTTT	CASSVVPRGTGELFF
.	few	TRBJ2-7	TRBV18	TGTGCCAGCTCACCTCGGACAACCAGCTATTACGAGCAGTACTTC	CASSPRTTSYYEQYF
TRBD2	.	TRBJ2-1	TRBV30	TGTGCCTGGAGTTCCGGGACTAGCGCCTGGGGGCAGTTCTTC	CAWSSGTSAWGQFF
TRBD1	.	TRBJ1-2	TRBV19	TGTGCCAGTACCATAAGACAGGGGGTTGGCTATGGCTACACCTTC	CASTIRQGVGYGYTF
.	.	TRBJ1-1	TRBV6-5	TGTGCCAGCGGGCTCTACACTGAAGCTTTCTTT	CASGLYTEAFF
TRBD1	.	TRBJ2-7	TRBV5-6	TGTGCCAGCAGCCCAGGGACAGGGATCTACGAGCAGTACTTC	CASSPGTGIYEQYF
TRBD2	.	TRBJ2-1	TRBV29-1	TGCAGCGTTGGGGGCGGGAGGGCCTCCAATGAGCAGTTCTTC	CSVGGGRASNEQFF
.	.	TRBJ2-1	TRBV27	TGTGCCAGCAGTTCTCTTGGCATCGATGAGCAGTTCTTC	CASSSLGIDEQFF
TRBD1	.	TRBJ1-1	TRBV19	TGTGCCAGTAGCCGGGACAGGGATGAAGCTTTCTTT	CASSRDRDEAFF
.	.	TRBJ2-5	TRBV5-1	TGCGCCAGCGTAAGCGGTATTACGGAGACCCAGTACTTC	CASVSGITETQYF
.	.	TRBJ1-5	TRBV28	TGTGCCAGCCTAGGTCCTATAGTGAGTCAGCCCCAGCATTTT	CASLGPIVSQPQHF
TRBD1	.	TRBJ1-5	TRBV7-9	TGTGCCAGCAGCCAACAGGGGGGCAATCAGCCCCAGCATTTT	CASSQQGGNQPQHF